Listed below are T cell receptor beta chains from one sample, sequenced in a study of cytomegalovirus exposure and HLA in healthy donors. Some clones are missing from TCRdb's copy, which holds only in-frame ones; the method was immunoSEQ multiplex PCR. The table lists about 100,000 clones, about 80% of them singletons. Sequencing was carried out using PBMCs. Source of these receptors: a woman aged 55-69 years in good health and CMV-seronegative. Both conserved end residues are part of each CDR3. A D gene is named only where the DNA matches it firmly. Part of the rows lack a size; the others show once, few, many or a class for expanded clones.

j_call: TRBJ2-7; v_call: TRBV6-6; clone_size: few; d_call: TRBD1; cdr3_nt: TGTGCCATATCCGACAGGGGGCCTTACGAGCAGTACTTC; cdr3_aa: CAISDRGPYEQYF
j_call: TRBJ2-5; v_call: TRBV6-1; clone_size: .; d_call: .; cdr3_nt: TGTGCCAGCAGTGAAAGCGGTCACTCTCTGGAGACCCAGTACTTC; cdr3_aa: CASSESGHSLETQYF
j_call: TRBJ1-1; v_call: TRBV29-1; clone_size: few; d_call: .; cdr3_nt: TGCAGCGTTGAAGATAGGAAGCGGGACGAAGCTTTCTTT; cdr3_aa: CSVEDRKRDEAFF
j_call: TRBJ1-2; v_call: TRBV10-3; clone_size: .; d_call: TRBD1; cdr3_nt: TGTGCCATCAGCCCGGACAGGGACAGCTATGGCTACACCTTC; cdr3_aa: CAISPDRDSYGYTF
j_call: TRBJ2-5; v_call: TRBV4-3; clone_size: .; d_call: TRBD2; cdr3_nt: TGCGCCAGCAGCCAGGTGAGGGCTAGCGGTTTGGAGACCCAGTACTTC; cdr3_aa: CASSQVRASGLETQYF
j_call: TRBJ2-5; v_call: TRBV18; clone_size: .; d_call: .; cdr3_nt: TGTGCCAGCTCAACACAAGAGACCCAGTACTTC; cdr3_aa: CASSTQETQYF
j_call: TRBJ2-3; v_call: TRBV28; clone_size: .; d_call: .; cdr3_nt: TGTGCCAGCAGGACTAGCACAGATACGCAGTATTTT; cdr3_aa: CASRTSTDTQYF
j_call: TRBJ2-7; v_call: TRBV15; clone_size: .; d_call: TRBD1; cdr3_nt: TGTGCCACCAGCAGAGGACAGGGAATATCCTACGAGCAGTACTTC; cdr3_aa: CATSRGQGISYEQYF
j_call: TRBJ1-1; v_call: TRBV6-6; clone_size: .; d_call: .; cdr3_nt: TGTGCCAGCAGTGGGATGGGTGGGAGCACTGAAGCTTTCTTT; cdr3_aa: CASSGMGGSTEAFF
j_call: TRBJ1-4; v_call: TRBV6-1; clone_size: .; d_call: .; cdr3_nt: TGTGCCAGCAGCCCGACACAAATTAATGAAAAACTGTTTTTT; cdr3_aa: CASSPTQINEKLFF
j_call: TRBJ2-7; v_call: TRBV6-5; clone_size: once; d_call: .; cdr3_nt: TGTGCCAGCAGTTACTCGACTGGTTCCGTTTACGAGCAGTACTTC; cdr3_aa: CASSYSTGSVYEQYF
j_call: TRBJ2-3; v_call: TRBV7-2; clone_size: .; d_call: TRBD1; cdr3_nt: TGTGCCAGCAGCCCAGGGGGTAGCACAGATACGCAGTATTTT; cdr3_aa: CASSPGGSTDTQYF
j_call: TRBJ2-3; v_call: TRBV7-9; clone_size: .; d_call: .; cdr3_nt: TGTGCCAGCAGCCCACGGGACATTCGCACAGATACGCAGTATTTT; cdr3_aa: CASSPRDIRTDTQYF
j_call: TRBJ2-7; v_call: TRBV5-1; clone_size: .; d_call: .; cdr3_nt: TGCGCCAGCAGCTCACAGGAGACCTACGGGCAGTACTTC; cdr3_aa: CASSSQETYGQYF
j_call: TRBJ2-7; v_call: TRBV11-2; clone_size: .; d_call: .; cdr3_nt: TGTGCCAGCAGCGTAGACGTCTACGAGCAGTACTTC; cdr3_aa: CASSVDVYEQYF
j_call: TRBJ2-1; v_call: TRBV5-6; clone_size: few; d_call: TRBD2; cdr3_nt: TGTGCCAGCAGCTTGGCCCTAGCGGGAGGGCCCGGTCGGTACAATGAGCAGTTCTTC; cdr3_aa: CASSLALAGGPGRYNEQFF
j_call: TRBJ1-5; v_call: TRBV5-8; clone_size: .; d_call: .; cdr3_nt: TGTGCCAGCAGCTTGGTACAGAGTCAGCCCCAGCATTTT; cdr3_aa: CASSLVQSQPQHF
j_call: TRBJ1-2; v_call: TRBV11-2; clone_size: few; d_call: TRBD1; cdr3_nt: TGTGCCAGCAGCTTTGACAGGGATTATGGCTACACCTTC; cdr3_aa: CASSFDRDYGYTF
j_call: TRBJ1-5; v_call: TRBV28; clone_size: once; d_call: .; cdr3_nt: TGTGCCAGCAGTTTAACGGGTCAGCCCCAGCATTTT; cdr3_aa: CASSLTGQPQHF
j_call: TRBJ2-7; v_call: TRBV6-6; clone_size: .; d_call: TRBD1; cdr3_nt: TGTGCCAGCAGCATAGGGACAGGCTACGAGCAGTACTTC; cdr3_aa: CASSIGTGYEQYF
j_call: TRBJ1-1; v_call: TRBV7-8; clone_size: .; d_call: TRBD1; cdr3_nt: TGTGCCAGCAGCTTAAGGGGTCGCAGGGGGCGTTTGAACACTGAAGCTTTCTTT; cdr3_aa: CASSLRGRRGRLNTEAFF
j_call: TRBJ2-3; v_call: TRBV7-2; clone_size: .; d_call: TRBD2; cdr3_nt: TGTGCCAGCAGCTTAGTAACTAGCGGGGGAAGAGATACGCAGTATTTT; cdr3_aa: CASSLVTSGGRDTQYF
j_call: TRBJ2-7; v_call: TRBV23-1; clone_size: few; d_call: .; cdr3_nt: TGCGCCAGCAGTCCGTGTTCTCCTCAGTACGAGCAGTACTTC; cdr3_aa: CASSPCSPQYEQYF
j_call: TRBJ2-7; v_call: TRBV5-1; clone_size: .; d_call: .; cdr3_nt: TGCGCCAGCAGTAGCGAACCCCCTTACGAGCAGTACTTC; cdr3_aa: CASSSEPPYEQYF
j_call: TRBJ2-5; v_call: TRBV29-1; clone_size: .; d_call: .; cdr3_nt: TGCAGCGTAAACAGGGGAGGAGAGACCCAGTACTTC; cdr3_aa: CSVNRGGETQYF
j_call: TRBJ2-5; v_call: TRBV2; clone_size: .; d_call: TRBD2; cdr3_nt: TGTGCCAGCAGTGATCGGACTAGCCGCTACCAAGAGACCCAGTACTTC; cdr3_aa: CASSDRTSRYQETQYF
j_call: TRBJ2-3; v_call: TRBV5-4; clone_size: .; d_call: .; cdr3_nt: TGTGCCAGCAGCCCGGGCACAGATACGCAGTATTTT; cdr3_aa: CASSPGTDTQYF
j_call: TRBJ2-5; v_call: TRBV27; clone_size: .; d_call: TRBD1; cdr3_nt: TGTGCCAGCAGTAAAGACAGGGAAGAGACCCAGTACTTC; cdr3_aa: CASSKDREETQYF
j_call: TRBJ1-4; v_call: TRBV7-9; clone_size: .; d_call: .; cdr3_nt: TGTGCCAGCACCCTGGGAGGGACTAATGAAAAACTGTTTTTT; cdr3_aa: CASTLGGTNEKLFF
j_call: TRBJ2-7; v_call: TRBV5-1; clone_size: .; d_call: TRBD2; cdr3_nt: TGCGCCAGCAGCTTGATCACGGGAGGGTCCTACGAGCAGTACTTC; cdr3_aa: CASSLITGGSYEQYF
j_call: TRBJ1-2; v_call: TRBV10-2; clone_size: .; d_call: .; cdr3_nt: TGCGCCAGCAGTGAGAGGCAGGGTGGCGGCTACACCTTC; cdr3_aa: CASSERQGGGYTF
j_call: TRBJ1-2; v_call: TRBV4-3; clone_size: .; d_call: TRBD1; cdr3_nt: TGCGCCAGCAGCCAATCCGGGACAGGCTATGGCTACACCTTC; cdr3_aa: CASSQSGTGYGYTF
j_call: TRBJ2-7; v_call: TRBV18; clone_size: .; d_call: TRBD1; cdr3_nt: TGTGCCAGCTCACCGGGACAGGGGACGTACGAGCAGTACTTC; cdr3_aa: CASSPGQGTYEQYF
j_call: TRBJ2-1; v_call: TRBV4-3; clone_size: .; d_call: .; cdr3_nt: TGCGCCAGCAGCCAAGAGGTCAGTACACACAATGAGCAGTTCTTC; cdr3_aa: CASSQEVSTHNEQFF
j_call: TRBJ2-7; v_call: TRBV27; clone_size: .; d_call: TRBD2; cdr3_nt: TGTGCCAGCAGTCTCACTAGCGGAGGTCCCTACGAGCAGTACTTC; cdr3_aa: CASSLTSGGPYEQYF
j_call: TRBJ2-7; v_call: TRBV5-6; clone_size: .; d_call: TRBD1; cdr3_nt: TGTGCCAGCAGCTTGGGGACAGGCCACGAGCAGTACTTC; cdr3_aa: CASSLGTGHEQYF
j_call: TRBJ1-2; v_call: TRBV7-9; clone_size: few; d_call: TRBD1; cdr3_nt: TGTGCCAGCAGCTCCGGGACAGGGGGTGGGGATGGCTACACCTTC; cdr3_aa: CASSSGTGGGDGYTF
j_call: TRBJ2-1; v_call: TRBV28; clone_size: .; d_call: .; cdr3_nt: TGTGCCAGCAGTCCTCGCACAGGATACAATGAGCAGTTCTTC; cdr3_aa: CASSPRTGYNEQFF
j_call: TRBJ1-1; v_call: TRBV29-1; clone_size: .; d_call: TRBD1; cdr3_nt: TGCAGCGCCACCGGGACAGGGAGTAGGGCTTTCTTT; cdr3_aa: CSATGTGSRAFF
j_call: TRBJ1-2; v_call: TRBV5-1; clone_size: .; d_call: .; cdr3_nt: TGCGCCAGCAGCTTGGTCGAGGGAAACTATGGCTACACCTTC; cdr3_aa: CASSLVEGNYGYTF
j_call: TRBJ2-5; v_call: TRBV7-9; clone_size: .; d_call: TRBD2; cdr3_nt: TGTGCCAGCAGCTTGGGACTAGCGGTTCCCCGCGGGGAGACCCAGTACTTC; cdr3_aa: CASSLGLAVPRGETQYF
j_call: TRBJ2-1; v_call: TRBV28; clone_size: .; d_call: TRBD2; cdr3_nt: TGTGCCAGCAGAGCTAGCGGGAGCTCGATCTACAATGAGCAGTTCTTC; cdr3_aa: CASRASGSSIYNEQFF
j_call: TRBJ1-5; v_call: TRBV5-6; clone_size: .; d_call: TRBD1; cdr3_nt: TGTGCCAGCAGCTTTCGACCGGGACAGTCCTATCAGCCCCAGCATTTT; cdr3_aa: CASSFRPGQSYQPQHF
j_call: TRBJ1-6; v_call: TRBV7-9; clone_size: .; d_call: TRBD1; cdr3_nt: TGTGCCAGCAGCTTAAACAGGGGCCTATCCTATAATTCACCCCTCCACTTT; cdr3_aa: CASSLNRGLSYNSPLHF
j_call: TRBJ2-1; v_call: TRBV10-2; clone_size: .; d_call: TRBD2; cdr3_nt: TGCGCCAGCAGGGGGACTAGCGAACGAGGAGAGCAGTTCTTC; cdr3_aa: CASRGTSERGEQFF
j_call: TRBJ2-2; v_call: TRBV4-3; clone_size: few; d_call: .; cdr3_nt: TGCGCCAGCAGCCAAGTGTTATCGGGGTTTGGGCGGGGGAACACCGGGGAGCTGTTTTTT; cdr3_aa: CASSQVLSGFGRGNTGELFF
j_call: TRBJ2-3; v_call: TRBV14; clone_size: .; d_call: .; cdr3_nt: TGTGCCAGCAGCCAAGTTGGAGGAGCAGATACGCAGTATTTT; cdr3_aa: CASSQVGGADTQYF
j_call: TRBJ2-2; v_call: TRBV10-1; clone_size: .; d_call: .; cdr3_nt: TGCGCCAGAAAACCGGCGGTGACGAGGACCGGGGAGCTGTTTTTT; cdr3_aa: CARKPAVTRTGELFF
j_call: TRBJ1-4; v_call: TRBV10-3; clone_size: once; d_call: .; cdr3_nt: TGTGCCATCAGTGAGTCTAACAGGGCAAGAGAAAAACTGTTTTTT; cdr3_aa: CAISESNRAREKLFF
j_call: TRBJ2-7; v_call: TRBV6-5; clone_size: .; d_call: TRBD2; cdr3_nt: TGTGCCAGCTCCCTTGGACTAGCGACCGAGCAGTACTTC; cdr3_aa: CASSLGLATEQYF
j_call: TRBJ2-2; v_call: TRBV30; clone_size: few; d_call: .; cdr3_nt: TGTGCCTGCCTAAGCGGGGAGCTGTTTTTT; cdr3_aa: CACLSGELFF
j_call: TRBJ2-7; v_call: TRBV5-1; clone_size: .; d_call: .; cdr3_nt: TGCGCCAGCAGCTTGGTTCCGGGCTCCTACGAGCAGTACTTC; cdr3_aa: CASSLVPGSYEQYF
j_call: TRBJ1-5; v_call: TRBV7-6; clone_size: .; d_call: .; cdr3_nt: TGTGCCAGCAGCTTAGGGGGCGGTCAGCCCCAGCATTTT; cdr3_aa: CASSLGGGQPQHF